A selection of T cell receptor beta chains follows, all from one sample in a study of T cells in Graves' hyperthyroidism and ophthalmopathy. TCRdb reanalysed the multiplex PCR reads using MiXCR and keeps one entry per CDR3 protein. The sample lists about 320,000 distinct CDR3 sequences, about 15% occurring once. Sequencing was performed on blood. Receptor source: a man aged 30 to 39 with Graves' hyperthyroidism. Both conserved end residues are part of each CDR3. D genes are given only for firm matches. Clone sizes are given selectively: once, few, many, or a class where the clone is expanded.

D gene | J gene | clone size | V gene | CDR3 protein | CDR3 DNA
- | TRBJ1-3 | few | TRBV2 | CASLESGGNTIYF | TGTGCCAGCCTAGAAAGTGGTGGGAACACCATATATTTT
TRBD2 | TRBJ2-3 | few | TRBV25-1 | CASSEAGVADTQYF | TGTGCCAGCAGTGAAGCGGGAGTGGCCGATACGCAGTATTTT
- | TRBJ2-7 | few | TRBV10-3 | CAIMGSSYEQYF | TGTGCCATCATGGGGAGCTCCTACGAGCAGTACTTC
- | TRBJ2-7 | many | TRBV6-2/TRBV6-3 | CASSPSGYSYEQYF | TGTGCCAGCAGCCCAAGCGGGTACTCCTACGAGCAGTACTTC
TRBD2 | TRBJ2-2 | - | TRBV6-2/TRBV6-3 | CASTLTSGSSGELFF | TGTGCCAGCACCTTAACTAGCGGGTCGTCCGGGGAGCTGTTTTTT
- | TRBJ1-1 | many | TRBV24-1 | CATSDPNTEAFF | TGTGCCACCAGTGACCCTAACACTGAAGCTTTCTTT
- | TRBJ2-5 | many | TRBV10-1 | CASSESGETQYF | TGCGCCAGCAGTGAGTCGGGAGAGACCCAGTACTTC
- | TRBJ2-2 | - | TRBV9 | CASTPGGVNTGELFF | TGTGCCAGCACCCCCGGCGGGGTGAACACCGGGGAGCTGTTTTTT
- | TRBJ2-2 | few | TRBV12-3/TRBV12-4 | CASSLHQDTGELFF | TGTGCCAGCAGTTTGCATCAGGACACCGGGGAGCTGTTTTTT
- | TRBJ1-1 | many | TRBV6-1 | CASSYPGARFTEAFF | TGTGCCAGCAGTTATCCAGGGGCTAGGTTCACTGAAGCTTTCTTT
TRBD2 | TRBJ2-3 | many | TRBV18 | CASLGLAGDTDTQYF | TGTGCCAGCTTAGGCCTAGCGGGAGACACAGATACGCAGTATTTT
- | TRBJ1-2 | many | TRBV15 | CATSRGGSYGYTF | TGTGCCACCAGCAGAGGCGGGAGCTATGGCTACACCTTC
TRBD2 | TRBJ2-7 | few | TRBV9 | CASSGWTSGGLSEQYF | TGTGCCAGCAGCGGATGGACTAGCGGAGGCCTTAGCGAGCAGTACTTC
- | TRBJ1-5 | many | TRBV2 | CASSESGFQPQHF | TGTGCCAGCAGTGAATCCGGGTTTCAGCCCCAGCATTTT
- | TRBJ2-7 | many | TRBV3-1 | CASSQRIDAYEQYF | TGTGCCAGCAGCCAGAGGATCGATGCCTACGAGCAGTACTTC
- | TRBJ1-6 | - | TRBV25-1 | CASSTGRQSSYNSPLHF | TGTGCCAGCAGTACGGGGCGACAAAGCTCCTATAATTCACCCCTCCACTTT
- | TRBJ2-1 | many | TRBV12-3/TRBV12-4 | CASSTRISANEQFF | TGTGCCAGCAGTACCCGGATAAGTGCCAATGAGCAGTTCTTC
- | TRBJ1-5 | medium-sized | TRBV30 | CAWSPLSNQPQHF | TGTGCCTGGAGTCCACTATCCAATCAGCCCCAGCATTTT
- | TRBJ2-1 | - | TRBV7-3 | CASSPYNDNEQFF | TGTGCCAGCAGCCCATATAACGACAATGAGCAGTTCTTC
TRBD1 | TRBJ1-1 | - | TRBV7-2 | CASSLGWDRGNTEAFF | TGTGCCAGCAGCTTAGGGTGGGACAGGGGCAACACTGAAGCTTTCTTT
TRBD1 | TRBJ2-5 | many | TRBV5-1 | CASSFTDRGGETQYF | TGCGCCAGCAGCTTCACAGACAGGGGTGGCGAGACCCAGTACTTC
- | TRBJ1-2 | - | TRBV20-1 | CSATRVDGYGYTF | TGCAGTGCTACCAGGGTGGATGGGTATGGCTACACCTTC
TRBD2 | TRBJ2-1 | - | TRBV2 | CASRLASLNEQFF | TGTGCCAGCAGACTAGCGAGCCTTAATGAGCAGTTCTTC
- | TRBJ1-2 | few | TRBV3-1 | CASSQGPRENYGYTF | TGTGCCAGCAGCCAAGGGCCCAGGGAAAACTATGGCTACACCTTC
- | TRBJ2-5 | many | TRBV5-1 | CASSSTGSGETQYF | TGCGCCAGCAGCTCCACAGGGTCGGGAGAGACCCAGTACTTC
TRBD2 | TRBJ2-2 | few | TRBV6-2/TRBV6-3 | CASSYLGGRKDGELFF | TGTGCCAGCAGTTACCTTGGCGGGAGAAAGGACGGGGAGCTGTTTTTT
- | TRBJ1-6 | - | TRBV6-1 | CASRSGLGASYNSPLHF | TGTGCCAGCAGGAGTGGTTTAGGAGCCTCCTATAATTCACCCCTCCACTTT
TRBD2 | TRBJ2-1 | many | TRBV14 | CASSHPWAGRVNEQFF | TGTGCCAGCAGCCATCCCTGGGCAGGGAGGGTCAATGAGCAGTTCTTC
- | TRBJ2-7 | - | TRBV6-6 | CASSYLDGEQYF | TGTGCCAGCAGTTACTTGGACGGCGAGCAGTACTTC
- | TRBJ2-3 | many | TRBV7-8 | CASSLSIGGTDTQYF | TGTGCCAGCAGCTTATCAATTGGGGGCACAGATACGCAGTATTTT
- | TRBJ2-1 | many | TRBV5-1 | CASSLLGTSYNEQFF | TGCGCCAGCAGCTTACTGGGGACCTCCTACAATGAGCAGTTCTTC
TRBD1 | TRBJ2-7 | many | TRBV20-1 | CSARGQGELYEQYF | TGCAGTGCTAGAGGTCAGGGGGAGCTCTACGAGCAGTACTTC
TRBD1 | TRBJ1-1 | many | TRBV5-1 | CASRTGTGHTEAFF | TGCGCCAGCAGGACCGGGACAGGGCACACTGAAGCTTTCTTT
- | TRBJ2-5 | many | TRBV6-5 | CASSYPASGQETQYF | TGTGCCAGCAGTTACCCGGCCAGTGGACAAGAGACCCAGTACTTC
- | TRBJ1-2 | many | TRBV7-2 | CASSLERGQGYTF | TGTGCCAGCAGCTTAGAACGGGGGCAGGGCTACACCTTC
TRBD2 | TRBJ2-1 | many | TRBV24-1 | CATSGTTSGNEQFF | TGTGCCACCAGTGGGACGACTAGCGGCAATGAGCAGTTCTTC
- | TRBJ2-5 | many | TRBV12-3/TRBV12-4 | CASSTLYTDGETQYF | TGTGCCAGCAGTACCCTCTACACGGACGGGGAGACCCAGTACTTC
TRBD2 | TRBJ2-2 | many | TRBV2 | CASSEGAGGANTGELFF | TGTGCCAGCAGTGAAGGAGCGGGAGGCGCGAACACCGGGGAGCTGTTTTTT
- | TRBJ1-4 | - | TRBV6-1 | CASRSMGGDWGSEKLFF | TGTGCCAGCAGGAGTATGGGGGGAGATTGGGGGAGTGAAAAACTGTTTTTT
- | TRBJ2-1 | many | TRBV5-1 | CASRGRGGMNEQFF | TGCGCCAGCAGAGGCAGGGGAGGGATGAATGAGCAGTTCTTC
- | TRBJ1-3 | many | TRBV18 | CASSGGAGNTIYF | TGTGCCAGCTCGGGGGGCGCAGGAAACACCATATATTTT
- | TRBJ2-7 | few | TRBV10-3 | CAISESMATYEQYF | TGTGCCATCAGTGAGTCGATGGCTACCTACGAGCAGTACTTC
TRBD1 | TRBJ2-7 | few | TRBV24-1 | CATSEGPGQGSHEQYF | TGTGCCACCAGTGAGGGACCGGGACAGGGTTCTCACGAGCAGTACTTC
- | TRBJ2-7 | many | TRBV11-2 | CASSLGDGRGYEQYF | TGTGCCAGCAGCTTAGGTGATGGTAGGGGCTACGAGCAGTACTTC
- | TRBJ2-3 | - | TRBV5-1 | CASSPTGTSSSTDTQYF | TGCGCCAGCAGCCCAACCGGTACTAGCAGCAGCACAGATACGCAGTATTTT
- | TRBJ2-4 | - | TRBV24-1 | CATSELGDIQYF | TGTGCCACCAGTGAGCTGGGGGACATTCAGTACTTC
TRBD2 | TRBJ2-5 | many | TRBV7-2 | CASSRRLATEETQYF | TGTGCCAGCAGCCGCCGACTAGCGACTGAGGAGACCCAGTACTTC
- | TRBJ2-5 | few | TRBV7-9 | CASSFAGQVAQYF | TGTGCCAGCAGCTTTGCAGGCCAGGTCGCCCAGTACTTC
- | TRBJ2-7 | many | TRBV6-1 | CASSYGAGKYEQYF | TGTGCCAGCAGTTATGGGGCAGGGAAGTACGAGCAGTACTTC
- | TRBJ1-4 | few | TRBV20-1 | CSAKDRRDFNEKLFF | TGCAGTGCTAAAGACAGACGGGATTTTAATGAAAAACTGTTTTTT
- | TRBJ1-1 | few | TRBV6-1 | CAGLAGGNWRNTEAFF | TGTGCCGGACTGGCCGGCGGTAATTGGCGAAACACTGAAGCTTTCTTT
- | TRBJ2-5 | few | TRBV27 | CASSYPLLQETQYF | TGTGCCAGCAGTTATCCCCTCCTCCAAGAGACCCAGTACTTC
- | TRBJ1-2 | few | TRBV27 | CASSLAPGHLYGYTF | TGTGCCAGCAGTCTAGCACCGGGACACCTCTATGGCTACACCTTC
- | TRBJ1-5 | many | TRBV18 | CASSPTPDSNQPQHF | TGTGCCAGCTCACCGACACCCGATAGCAATCAGCCCCAGCATTTT
- | TRBJ2-7 | many | TRBV12-3/TRBV12-4 | CASSLSQAYEQYF | TGTGCCAGCAGTTTGAGCCAGGCATACGAGCAGTACTTC
TRBD2 | TRBJ2-2 | few | TRBV3-1 | CASSRGLAGAGSGELFF | TGTGCCAGCAGCCGGGGACTAGCGGGAGCCGGTAGCGGGGAGCTGTTTTTT
TRBD1 | TRBJ2-7 | many | TRBV20-1 | CSATGTGSSYEQYF | TGCAGTGCAACCGGGACAGGGAGCTCCTACGAGCAGTACTTC